The table lists the clone carrying this T cell receptor beta chain with a few counts. Extraction yielded total RNA from whole blood (unfractionated). The sample belongs to a study of human T cells and chemical hapten exposure. TCRdb analysed the 5' RACE reads with MiXCR anew, one entry per CDR3 protein. The table includes 150,000 or so distinct CDR3 sequences, over 3.5% detected once. This sequence was found in a female donor in good health.

Written as DNA, the CDR3 is TGCGCCAGCAGCCAAGAGTGGGCAGCCCGCTATGGCTACACCTTC. Translation gives CASSQEWAARYGYTF. V gene TRBV4-1 combines with J gene TRBJ1-2; D gene unclear. The germline CDR1 and CDR2 sequences are MGHRA and YSYEKL. The CDR3 extends over 15 amino acids. The V end lost 0 bases, the J end lost 4 bases, and 12 bases lay between the germline ends.